The clone carrying this TCR beta chain has a single count. Its antigen remains unknown. CD4+ T cells that had been cultured provided DNA sequenced with the Oncomine TCR Beta short-read assay. TCRdb passed the PCR reads through MiXCR, listing each CDR3 protein once. The sample yields about 14,000 distinct CDR3 sequences, just under 30% seen once. This record belongs to a study of vaccination and CD4 T cells after COVID-19. Study as a whole: From HCoV-229E, HCoV-OC43, HCoV-NL63 and SARS-CoV-2, overlapping spike peptides were used to stimulate the cells. Some control cultures received a CEFX pool, which served as the positive control. Others received an HIV-1 Nef pool or no peptide.

Germline V gene lookup returns CDR1 DFQATT and CDR2 SNEGSKA (reference sequence). The ends lost 3 bases at V and 4 bases at J; junction bases unmatched: 10. The CDR3 has 16 amino acids. Treatment here: roughly ten-day PBMC culture with coronavirus spike peptide pools or control peptides (ViraFEST assay). The sequence derives from a human donor who received a COVID-19 vaccine. The rearrangement uses TRBV20-1 and TRBJ2-1, with 9 bases aligning to TRBD2. The sample in question was CD4+ T cells from blood, cultured in vitro, obtained before SARS-CoV-2 vaccination. The CDR3 DNA sequence: TGCAGTGCTAGGAGCGGCGGGGGGGTAACATACAATGAGCAGTTCTTC. Translation gives CSARSGGGVTYNEQFF.